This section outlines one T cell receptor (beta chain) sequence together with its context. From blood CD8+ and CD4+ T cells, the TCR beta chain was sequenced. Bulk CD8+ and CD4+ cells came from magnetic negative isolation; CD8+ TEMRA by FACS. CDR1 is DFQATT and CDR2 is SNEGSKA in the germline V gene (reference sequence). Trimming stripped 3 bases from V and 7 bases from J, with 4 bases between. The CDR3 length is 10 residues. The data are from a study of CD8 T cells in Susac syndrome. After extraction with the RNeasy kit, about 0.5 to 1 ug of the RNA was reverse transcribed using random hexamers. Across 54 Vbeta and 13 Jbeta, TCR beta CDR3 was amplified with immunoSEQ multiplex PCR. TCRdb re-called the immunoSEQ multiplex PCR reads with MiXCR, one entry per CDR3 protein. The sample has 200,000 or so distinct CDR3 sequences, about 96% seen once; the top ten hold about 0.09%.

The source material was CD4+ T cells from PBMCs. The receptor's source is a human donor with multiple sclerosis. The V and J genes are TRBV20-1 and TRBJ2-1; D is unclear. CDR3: CSASRNEQFF. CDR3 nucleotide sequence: TGCAGTGCTAGCAGGAATGAGCAGTTCTTC.